Reported below is one TCR beta chain. These data originate in a study of blood T cell repertoires in COVID-19. Study overall: Nucleic acid was either cDNA or gDNA, and it came from T cells, B-cell-depleted T cells, or PBMCs.

The CDR3 has 15 residues. Germline V CDR1 and CDR2: SGHNT, YENEEA. V gave up 3 bases and J gave up 1 base, with 9 bases separating them. As originally analysed: Using reference gene primer amplification, nucleated cell counts were estimated. Sequenced by immunoSEQ multiplex PCR; TCRdb stores in-frame clones only, minus some. The DNA was the basis for D and trimming; V, J and clone size are from that table. This table holds about 270,000 clones, approximately 91% found once. The chain uses TRBV11-3 and TRBJ2-2; D is possibly TRBD1 (6 bases). Input material: PBMCs or T cells enriched from blood (not recorded which). This sequence was found in a woman aged 35 to 49 with acute COVID-19. The CDR3 DNA reads as TGTGCCAGCAGCTTTAACAGGGAGAACACCGGGGAGCTGTTTTTT. Translating it yields CASSFNRENTGELFF.